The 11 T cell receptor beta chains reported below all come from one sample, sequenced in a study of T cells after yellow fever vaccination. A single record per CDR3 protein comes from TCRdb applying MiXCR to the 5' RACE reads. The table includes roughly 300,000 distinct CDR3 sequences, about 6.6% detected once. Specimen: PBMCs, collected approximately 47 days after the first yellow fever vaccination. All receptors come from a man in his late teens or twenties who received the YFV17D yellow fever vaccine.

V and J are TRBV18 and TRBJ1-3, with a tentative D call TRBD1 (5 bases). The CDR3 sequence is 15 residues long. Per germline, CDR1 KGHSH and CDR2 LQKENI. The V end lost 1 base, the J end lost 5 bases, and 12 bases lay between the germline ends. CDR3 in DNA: TGTGCCAGCTCACCACTACAGGTCTCAAGAAACACCATATATTTT. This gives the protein CASSPLQVSRNTIYF.

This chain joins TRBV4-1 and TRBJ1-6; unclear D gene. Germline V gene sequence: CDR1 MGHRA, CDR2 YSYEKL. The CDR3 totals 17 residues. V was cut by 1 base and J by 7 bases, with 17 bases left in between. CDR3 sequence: CASSQVQPRTANSPLHF. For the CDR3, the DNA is TGCGCCAGCAGCCAAGTACAGCCCAGGACGGCAAATTCACCCCTCCACTTT.

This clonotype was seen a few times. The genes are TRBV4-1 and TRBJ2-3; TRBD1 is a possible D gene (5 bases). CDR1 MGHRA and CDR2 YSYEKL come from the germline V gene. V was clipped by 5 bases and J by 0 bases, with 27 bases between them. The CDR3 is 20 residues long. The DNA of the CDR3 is TGCGCCAGCAGCGGAAGGTGGTCGTGGGGCGAGTCCCCTAGCACAGATACGCAGTATTTT. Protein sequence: CASSGRWSWGESPSTDTQYF.

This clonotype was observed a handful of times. The CDR3 sequence is CASRSRAANSPLHF. The CDR3 bases are TGTGCCAGCAGATCCCGGGCGGCGAATTCACCCCTCCACTTT. The chain couples TRBV12-3 or TRBV12-4 to TRBJ1-6; D is unresolved. Trimming removed 6 bases from V and 7 bases from J, with 13 bases in between. The CDR3 is 14 amino acids.

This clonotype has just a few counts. In DNA, the CDR3 is TGCAGCGTTGCTGTCGACACGGGCATTCAGTACTTC. Protein product: CSVAVDTGIQYF. The V and J genes are TRBV29-1 and TRBJ2-4; D call uncertain. V was clipped by 4 bases and J by 9 bases, with 13 bases between them. CDR3 length: 12 residues. Germline CDR1 reads SQVTM; CDR2 reads ANQGSEA.

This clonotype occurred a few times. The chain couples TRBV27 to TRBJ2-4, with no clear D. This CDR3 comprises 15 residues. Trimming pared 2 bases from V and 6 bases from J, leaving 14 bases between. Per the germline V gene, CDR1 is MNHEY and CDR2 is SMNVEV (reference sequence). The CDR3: CASSLLPGLLNIQYF. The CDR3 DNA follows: TGTGCCAGCAGTTTACTACCGGGTCTGCTAAACATTCAGTACTTC.

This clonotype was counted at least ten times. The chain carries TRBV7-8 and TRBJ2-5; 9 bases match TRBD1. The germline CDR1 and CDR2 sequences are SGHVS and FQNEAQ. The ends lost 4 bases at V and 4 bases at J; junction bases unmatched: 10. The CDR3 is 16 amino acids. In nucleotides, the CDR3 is TGTGCCAGCAGCTGGACCGGGACAGGGTTTATAGAGACCCAGTACTTC. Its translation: CASSWTGTGFIETQYF.

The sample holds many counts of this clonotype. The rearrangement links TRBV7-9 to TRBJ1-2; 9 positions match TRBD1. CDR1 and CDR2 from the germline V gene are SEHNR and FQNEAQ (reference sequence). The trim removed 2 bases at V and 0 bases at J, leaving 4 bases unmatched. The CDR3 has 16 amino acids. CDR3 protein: CASSLNRGRTNYGYTF. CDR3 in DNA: TGTGCCAGCAGCTTAAACAGGGGGCGAACTAACTATGGCTACACCTTC.

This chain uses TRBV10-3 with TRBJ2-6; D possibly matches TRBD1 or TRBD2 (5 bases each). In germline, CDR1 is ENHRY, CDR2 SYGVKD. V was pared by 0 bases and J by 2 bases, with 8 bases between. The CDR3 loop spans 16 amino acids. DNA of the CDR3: TGTGCCATCAGTGAGTCGAGGGGTGCTGGGGCCAACGTCCTGACTTTC. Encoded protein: CAISESRGAGANVLTF.

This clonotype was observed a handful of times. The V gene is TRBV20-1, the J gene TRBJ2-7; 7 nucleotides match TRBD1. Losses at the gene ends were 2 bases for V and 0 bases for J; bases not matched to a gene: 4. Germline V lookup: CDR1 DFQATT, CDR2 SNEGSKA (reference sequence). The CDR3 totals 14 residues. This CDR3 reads CSARINRGSYEQYF. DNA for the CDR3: TGCAGTGCTAGAATAAACAGGGGCTCCTACGAGCAGTACTTC.

CDR3 sequence: CASSSLVDQTQETQYF. CDR3 bases: TGTGCCAGCAGCTCATTAGTTGACCAGACCCAAGAGACCCAGTACTTC. The rearrangement uses TRBV7-2 and TRBJ2-5, with no clear D. This CDR3 spans 16 amino acids. The V end was cut by 4 bases, the J end by 1 base, with 16 bases between. The germline V gene has CDR1 SGHTA and CDR2 FQGNSA.